Included here is one T cell receptor (beta chain) sequence, with context. These data come from a study of OX40 agonist ivuxolimab in advanced cancers. Study-wide background: Three patients, one with hepatocellular carcinoma and two with cutaneous melanoma, responded partially.

CDR3 length: 12 amino acids. Germline loops: CDR1 SGHVS, CDR2 FQNEAQ. The V and J ends lost 5 bases and 6 bases respectively, with 8 bases between them. Produced via immunoSEQ multiplex PCR; TCRdb's table is partial and in-frame only. The sample has some 77,000 clones; about 86% are singletons. The sequences come from CD4+ or CD8+ T cells sorted from blood, collected in a trial of the OX40 agonist ivuxolimab. The TCR originated in an adult with an advanced solid tumor such as melanoma, head and neck, liver or kidney cancer. The rearrangement links TRBV7-8 to TRBJ2-1; D remains ambiguous. In nucleotides, the CDR3 is TGTGCCAGCAGCCCGGCGCCCAATGAGCAGTTCTTC. It codes for CASSPAPNEQFF.